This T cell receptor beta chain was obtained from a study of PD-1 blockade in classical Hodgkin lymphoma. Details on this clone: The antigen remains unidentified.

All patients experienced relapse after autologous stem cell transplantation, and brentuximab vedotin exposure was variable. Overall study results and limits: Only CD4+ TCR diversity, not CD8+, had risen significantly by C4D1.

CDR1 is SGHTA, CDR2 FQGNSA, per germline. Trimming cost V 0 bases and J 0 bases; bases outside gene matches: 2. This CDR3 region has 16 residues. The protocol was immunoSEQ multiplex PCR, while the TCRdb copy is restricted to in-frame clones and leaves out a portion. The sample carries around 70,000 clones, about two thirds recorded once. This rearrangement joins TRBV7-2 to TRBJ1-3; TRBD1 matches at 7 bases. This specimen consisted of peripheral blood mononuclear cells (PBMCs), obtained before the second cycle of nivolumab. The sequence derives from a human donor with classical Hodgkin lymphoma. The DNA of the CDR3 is TGTGCCAGCAGCTTAGCGGGACAGAGCTCTGGAAACACCATATATTTT. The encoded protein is CASSLAGQSSGNTIYF.